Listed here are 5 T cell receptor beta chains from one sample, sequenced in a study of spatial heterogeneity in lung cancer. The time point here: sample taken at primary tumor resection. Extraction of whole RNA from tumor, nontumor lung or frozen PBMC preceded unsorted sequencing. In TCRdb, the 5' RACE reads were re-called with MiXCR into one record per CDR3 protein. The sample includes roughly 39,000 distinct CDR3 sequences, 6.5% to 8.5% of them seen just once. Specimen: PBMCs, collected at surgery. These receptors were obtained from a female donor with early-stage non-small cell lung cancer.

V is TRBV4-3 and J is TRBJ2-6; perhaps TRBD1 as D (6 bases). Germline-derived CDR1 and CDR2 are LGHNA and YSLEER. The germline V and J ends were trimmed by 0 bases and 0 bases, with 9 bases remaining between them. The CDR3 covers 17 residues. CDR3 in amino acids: CASSQDPTGSGANVLTF. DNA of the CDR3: TGCGCCAGCAGCCAAGACCCGACAGGCTCTGGGGCCAACGTCCTGACTTTC.

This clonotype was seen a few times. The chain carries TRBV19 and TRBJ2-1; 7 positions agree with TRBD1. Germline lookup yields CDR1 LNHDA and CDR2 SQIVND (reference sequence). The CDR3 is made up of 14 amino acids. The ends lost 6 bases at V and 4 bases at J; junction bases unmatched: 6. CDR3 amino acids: CASRRQGNYNEQFF. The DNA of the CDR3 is TGTGCCAGTAGACGACAGGGTAATTACAATGAGCAGTTCTTC.

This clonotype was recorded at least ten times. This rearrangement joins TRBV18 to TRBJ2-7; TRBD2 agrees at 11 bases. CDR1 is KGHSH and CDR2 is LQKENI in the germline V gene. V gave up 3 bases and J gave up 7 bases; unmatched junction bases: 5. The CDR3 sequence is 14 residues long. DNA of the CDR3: TGTGCCAGCTCACCCACTAGCGGGGGAGGTGAGCAGTACTTC. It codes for CASSPTSGGGEQYF.

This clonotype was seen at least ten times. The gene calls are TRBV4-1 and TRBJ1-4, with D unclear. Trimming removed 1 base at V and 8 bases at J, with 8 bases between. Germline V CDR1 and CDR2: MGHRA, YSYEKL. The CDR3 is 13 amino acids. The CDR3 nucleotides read TGCGCCAGCAGCCAAGCGGACCGCGAAAAACTGTTTTTT. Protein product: CASSQADREKLFF.

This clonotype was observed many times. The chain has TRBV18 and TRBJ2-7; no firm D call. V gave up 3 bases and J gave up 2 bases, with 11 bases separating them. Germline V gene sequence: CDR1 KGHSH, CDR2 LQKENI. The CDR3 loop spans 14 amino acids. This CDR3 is CASSPTDPTYEQYF. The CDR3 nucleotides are TGTGCCAGCTCACCGACGGACCCAACCTACGAGCAGTACTTC.